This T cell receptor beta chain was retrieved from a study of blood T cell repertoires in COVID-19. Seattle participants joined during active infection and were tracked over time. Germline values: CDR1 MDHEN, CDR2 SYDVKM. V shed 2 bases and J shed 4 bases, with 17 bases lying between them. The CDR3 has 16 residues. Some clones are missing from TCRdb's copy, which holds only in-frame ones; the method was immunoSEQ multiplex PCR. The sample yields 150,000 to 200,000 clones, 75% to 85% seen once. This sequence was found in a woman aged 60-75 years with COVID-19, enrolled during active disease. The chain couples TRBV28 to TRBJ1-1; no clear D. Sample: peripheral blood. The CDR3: CASSLRRMAGVTEAFF. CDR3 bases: TGTGCCAGCAGTTTACGAAGGATGGCGGGCGTCACTGAAGCTTTCTTT.